The 18 T cell receptor beta chains below all came from one sample that was sequenced in a study of T-cell memory formation after mild COVID-19. From the 5' RACE reads, TCRdb called clonotypes with MiXCR, one entry per CDR3 protein. Among over 45,000 distinct CDR3 sequences listed, around 10% were seen once. What was sequenced was PBMCs or a T cell subset sorted from them (not recorded which). These receptors were taken from an adult woman who had mild COVID-19 (a few samples of this study predate the infection). Cell type and time point are not known.

This clonotype was picked up a small number of times. The CDR3 DNA follows: TGCAGTGCTTCAGGGGGGAGGGGGCCCAATGAAGCTTTCTTT. Protein product: CSASGGRGPNEAFF. J is TRBJ1-1 and V is TRBV20-1; TRBD1 aligns across 7 bases. The CDR3 is made up of 14 amino acids. The germline V gene encodes CDR1 DFQATT and CDR2 SNEGSKA (reference sequence). With 5 bases clipped from V and 7 bases from J, the junction kept 13 bases outside the gene matches.

V is TRBV20-1 and J is TRBJ2-3; 11 bases agree with TRBD2. This CDR3 region has 16 residues. CDR1 and CDR2 (germline): DFQATT, SNEGSKA (reference sequence). Trimming removed 1 base from V and 1 base from J; junction bases left unmatched: 4. The CDR3 protein is CSARALGLAGTDTQYF. In nucleotides, the CDR3 is TGCAGTGCTAGAGCCCTGGGACTAGCGGGCACAGATACGCAGTATTTT.

V and J are TRBV18 and TRBJ1-2, with D possibly being TRBD1 (5 bases). The germline gives CDR1 KGHSH, CDR2 LQKENI. Trimming cost V 2 bases and J 4 bases, with 11 bases left between them. CDR3 length equals 14 residues. The CDR3 bases are TGTGCCAGCTCACCAAGGCGGGACCTCTATGGCTACACCTTC. Its protein is CASSPRRDLYGYTF. Full variable domain (rest looked up from reference TRBV18 and TRBJ1-2): NAGVMQNPRHLVRRRGQEARLRCSPMKGHSHVYWYRQLPEEGLKFMVYLQKENIIDESGMPKERFSAEFPKEGPSILRIQQVVRGDSAAYFCASSPRRDLYGYTFGSGTRLTVV.

This clonotype appeared a few times. J is TRBJ2-5 and V is TRBV11-2, with 7 bases matching TRBD2. V dropped 3 bases and J dropped 0; count of bases not matched to a gene: 4. CDR1 and CDR2 (germline): SGHAT, FQNNGV. The CDR3 spans 15 residues. The CDR3 DNA follows: TGTGCCAGCAGCTTGGGAGGGCCGTACCAAGAGACCCAGTACTTC. The encoded protein is CASSLGGPYQETQYF.

This clonotype was observed a few times. This chain links TRBV5-1 with TRBJ1-2; D possibly corresponds to TRBD1 (6 bases). CDR3 length: 13 residues. Trimming left V 1 base short and J 8 bases short, with 12 bases between. CDR1 SGHRS and CDR2 YFSETQ come from the germline V gene. The CDR3: CASSLQQGGGYTF. CDR3 in DNA: TGCGCCAGCAGCTTGCAACAGGGAGGCGGCTACACCTTC. Full variable domain (missing parts from reference TRBV5-1 and TRBJ1-2): KAGVTQTPRYLIKTRGQQVTLSCSPISGHRSVSWYQQTPGQGLQFLFEYFSETQRNKGNFPGRFSGRQFSNSRSEMNVSTLELGDSALYLCASSLQQGGGYTFGSGTRLTVV.

This clonotype appeared many times. The chain couples TRBV25-1 to TRBJ2-5, with a possible D match to TRBD1 (7 bases). Looked up from germline, CDR1 is MGHDK and CDR2 is SYGVNS. The length of the CDR3 is 16 residues. Trimming left V 4 bases short and J 3 bases short, with 18 bases between. CDR3 sequence: CASSGGAGGGKETQYF. The CDR3 bases are TGTGCCAGCAGTGGTGGGGCAGGGGGAGGAAAAGAGACCCAGTACTTC.

This clonotype occurred a few times. V usage is TRBV4-2 and J usage is TRBJ2-1; the match to TRBD2 covers 10 bases. The CDR3 consists of 17 residues. V trimming: 0 bases; J trimming: 4 bases; junction bases outside the gene matches: 6. Germline V gene lookup returns CDR1 LGHNA and CDR2 YNFKEQ. The CDR3: CASSQDTSGGAYNEQFF. CDR3 DNA: TGTGCCAGCAGCCAAGATACCAGCGGGGGGGCATACAATGAGCAGTTCTTC.

This clonotype was counted ten times or more. V usage is TRBV7-3 and J usage is TRBJ2-7, with 11 bases that match TRBD2. J gave up 4 bases and V 5 bases, and 7 bases lay outside the gene matches. The CDR3 sequence is 15 residues long. In germline, CDR1 is SGHTA, CDR2 FQGTGA. The CDR3, as DNA: TGTGCCAGCAGCGCCGGGACTAGCGGACCTTACGAGCAGTACTTC. It specifies CASSAGTSGPYEQYF.

Details on this clonotype: A much larger clone sits a single nucleotide away, making a read error possible. The chain has TRBV7-7 and TRBJ2-2; D remains unclear. The CDR3 spans 15 residues. The germline V gene has CDR1 SSHAT and CDR2 FNYEAQ (reference sequence). The DNA for the CDR3 is TGTGCTAGCAGCTTAGTGTCAGATGGGACCGGGGAGCTGTTTTTT. Its protein product is CASSLVSDGTGELFF.

The chain links TRBV7-6 to TRBJ2-1; 11 bases are shared with TRBD1. V lost 3 bases to trimming and J lost 5 bases; unmatched junction nucleotides: 3. Germline V gives CDR1 SGHVS, CDR2 FNYEAQ. This CDR3 is built from 15 residues. The CDR3 sequence is CASSFGTGGNNEQFF. The DNA of the CDR3 is TGTGCCAGCAGCTTCGGGACAGGGGGTAACAATGAGCAGTTCTTC.

This clonotype was seen repeatedly, ten times or more. The chain is built from TRBV5-1 and TRBJ2-7; tentatively, D is TRBD2 (5 bases). This CDR3 comprises 13 residues. The germline V gene has CDR1 SGHRS and CDR2 YFSETQ. V shed 1 base and J shed 5 bases, with 10 bases lying between them. CDR3 amino acids: CASSLMGVDEQYF. In nucleotides, the CDR3 is TGCGCCAGCAGCTTGATGGGAGTCGACGAGCAGTACTTC. The complete variable domain, with remaining parts taken from reference TRBV5-1 and TRBJ2-7, reads KAGVTQTPRYLIKTRGQQVTLSCSPISGHRSVSWYQQTPGQGLQFLFEYFSETQRNKGNFPGRFSGRQFSNSRSEMNVSTLELGDSALYLCASSLMGVDEQYFGPGTRLTVT.

A few counts support this clonotype. The J gene is TRBJ2-7, the V gene TRBV6-1; 7 nucleotides match TRBD1. V was clipped by 4 bases and J by 3 bases; unmatched bases: 12. Germline-derived CDR1 and CDR2 are MNHNS and SASEGT. The CDR3 is 16 residues long. The CDR3 is CASSGGLGQQFYEQYF. The CDR3 DNA reads as TGTGCCAGCAGTGGAGGGTTGGGACAGCAGTTCTACGAGCAGTACTTC.

This clonotype was found a few times. This chain's CDR3 is CASSLTSGGAARGYTF. The CDR3 DNA sequence: TGCGCCAGCAGCTTGACCTCAGGGGGCGCGGCGCGGGGCTACACCTTC. The chain joins TRBV5-1 to TRBJ1-2; 8 bases match TRBD1. Germline CDR1 reads SGHRS; CDR2 reads YFSETQ. The junction had 13 bases not matched to a gene; V was cut back by 1 base and J by 8 bases. The CDR3 is 16 amino acids.

This clonotype was found once. This chain uses TRBV6-5 with TRBJ2-7, with 9 bases matching TRBD1. V shed 5 bases and J 2 bases; nucleotides not matched to a gene: 4. The germline gives CDR1 MNHEY, CDR2 SVGAGI. This CDR3 is 14 amino acids long. CDR3 amino acids: CASSEDRGPYEQYF. CDR3 coding DNA: TGTGCCAGCAGTGAGGACAGGGGCCCCTACGAGCAGTACTTC.

This clonotype was detected only a few times. The chain combines TRBV6-2 or TRBV6-3 with TRBJ1-6; the D is unclear. Trimming shortened V by 2 bases and J by 10 bases, and 6 bases separated the two germline ends. Germline V gives CDR1 MNHEY, CDR2 SVGEGT. The CDR3 has 12 amino acids. CDR3 DNA: TGTGCCAGCAGTTACGGGCGGTCACCCCTCCACTTT. Encoded protein: CASSYGRSPLHF.

This clonotype has only a few counts. The chain joins TRBV20-1 to TRBJ2-2, with TRBD2 matching 9 bases. Germline CDR1 DFQATT, CDR2 SNEGSKA (reference sequence). CDR3 length: 13 residues. Trimming took 3 bases from V and 6 from J; bases not matched to a gene: 2. CDR3 bases: TGCAGTGCTAGCATAGCGGGAGCCGGGGAGCTGTTTTTT. Translating gives CSASIAGAGELFF.

This clonotype was recorded at least ten times. The chain carries TRBV15 and TRBJ2-7; 11 positions match TRBD2. Losses at the gene ends were 5 bases for V and 2 bases for J; bases not matched to a gene: 5. The CDR3 sequence is 15 residues long. Germline V gene data show CDR1 as LNHNV and CDR2 as YYDKDF (reference sequence). The CDR3 sequence: CATSPTGLAAYEQYF. The DNA of the CDR3 is TGTGCCACCAGCCCCACGGGACTAGCGGCCTACGAGCAGTACTTC.

This clonotype has ten or more counts. V is TRBV20-1 and J is TRBJ2-3; 12 bases fit TRBD2. This CDR3 is 15 amino acids long. Trimming at V came to 5 bases and at J to 1 base, leaving 4 bases not matched to a gene. Per germline, CDR1 DFQATT and CDR2 SNEGSKA (reference sequence). CDR3: CSASLAGGRTDTQYF. The CDR3 DNA follows: TGCAGTGCTTCACTAGCGGGGGGTCGCACAGATACGCAGTATTTT.